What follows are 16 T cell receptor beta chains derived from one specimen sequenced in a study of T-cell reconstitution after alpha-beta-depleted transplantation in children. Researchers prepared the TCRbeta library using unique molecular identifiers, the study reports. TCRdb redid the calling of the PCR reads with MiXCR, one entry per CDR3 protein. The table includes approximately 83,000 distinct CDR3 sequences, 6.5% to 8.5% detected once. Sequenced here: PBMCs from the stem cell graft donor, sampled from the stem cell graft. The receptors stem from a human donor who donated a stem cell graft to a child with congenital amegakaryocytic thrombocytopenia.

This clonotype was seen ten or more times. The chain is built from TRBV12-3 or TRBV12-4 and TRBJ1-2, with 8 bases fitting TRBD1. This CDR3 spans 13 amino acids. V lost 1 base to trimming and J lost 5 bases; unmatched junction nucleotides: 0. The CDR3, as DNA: TGTGCCAGCAGTTTAGGGACAGGGTATGGCTACACCTTC. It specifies CASSLGTGYGYTF.

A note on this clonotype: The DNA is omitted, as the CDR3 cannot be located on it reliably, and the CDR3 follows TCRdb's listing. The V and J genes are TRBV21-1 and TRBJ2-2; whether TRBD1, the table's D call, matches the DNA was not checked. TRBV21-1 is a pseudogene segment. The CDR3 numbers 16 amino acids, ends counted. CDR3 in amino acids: CASSVGTGSYSGELFF.

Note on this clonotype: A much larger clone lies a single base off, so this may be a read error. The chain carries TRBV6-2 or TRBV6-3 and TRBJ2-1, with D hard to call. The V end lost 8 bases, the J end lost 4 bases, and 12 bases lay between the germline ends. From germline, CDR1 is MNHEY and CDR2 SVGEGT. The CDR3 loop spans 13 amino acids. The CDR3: CASAQGHYNEQFF. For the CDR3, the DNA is TGTGCCAGCGCCCAAGGGCATTACAATGAGCAGTTCTTC.

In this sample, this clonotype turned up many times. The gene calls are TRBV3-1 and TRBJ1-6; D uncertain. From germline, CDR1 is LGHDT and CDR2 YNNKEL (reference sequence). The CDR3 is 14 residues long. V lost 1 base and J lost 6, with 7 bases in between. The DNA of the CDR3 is TGTGCCAGCAGCCAAGTGTCGGGTAATTCACCCCTCCACTTT. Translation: CASSQVSGNSPLHF.

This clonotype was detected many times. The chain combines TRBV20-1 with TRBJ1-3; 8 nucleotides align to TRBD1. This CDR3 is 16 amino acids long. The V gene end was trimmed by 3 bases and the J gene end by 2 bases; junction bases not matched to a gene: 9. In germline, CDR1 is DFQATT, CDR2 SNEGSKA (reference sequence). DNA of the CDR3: TGCAGTGCTAGCTTACCGACAGGGGCACCTGGAAACACCATATATTTT. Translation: CSASLPTGAPGNTIYF.

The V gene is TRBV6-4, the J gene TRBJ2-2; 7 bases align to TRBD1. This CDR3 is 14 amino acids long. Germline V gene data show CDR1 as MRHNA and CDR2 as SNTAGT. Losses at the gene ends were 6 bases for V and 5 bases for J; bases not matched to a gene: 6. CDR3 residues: CASSGQATTGELFF. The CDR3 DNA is TGTGCCAGCAGCGGACAGGCGACGACCGGGGAGCTGTTTTTT.

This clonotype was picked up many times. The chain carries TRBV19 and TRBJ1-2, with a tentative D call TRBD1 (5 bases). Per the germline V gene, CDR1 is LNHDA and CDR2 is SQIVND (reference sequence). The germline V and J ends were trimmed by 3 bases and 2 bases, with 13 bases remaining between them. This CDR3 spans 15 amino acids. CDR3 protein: CASSMVRGPNYGYTF. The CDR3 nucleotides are TGTGCCAGTAGTATGGTCCGGGGCCCCAACTATGGCTACACCTTC.

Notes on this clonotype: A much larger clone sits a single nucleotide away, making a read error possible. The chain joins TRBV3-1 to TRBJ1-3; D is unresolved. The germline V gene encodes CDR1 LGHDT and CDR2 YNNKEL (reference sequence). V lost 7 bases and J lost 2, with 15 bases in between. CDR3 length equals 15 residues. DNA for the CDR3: TGTGCCAGCACCCCCTACGGGTCCCCTGGAAACACCATATATTTT. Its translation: CASTPYGSPGNTIYF.

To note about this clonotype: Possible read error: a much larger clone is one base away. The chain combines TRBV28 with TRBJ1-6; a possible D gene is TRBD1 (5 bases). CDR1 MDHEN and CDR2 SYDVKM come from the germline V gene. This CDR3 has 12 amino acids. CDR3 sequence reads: CASKQGNSPLLF. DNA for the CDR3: TGTGCCAGCAAGCAGGGAAATTCACCCCTCCTCTTT.

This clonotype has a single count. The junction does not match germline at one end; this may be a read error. This CDR3 is CAGSLDRDLGPDEHFF. Here the CDR3 DNA reads TGTGCCGGCAGCCTCGACCGGGACTTAGGCCCCGATGAGCACTTCTTC. The chain carries TRBV7-2 and TRBJ2-1, with D possibly matching TRBD2 (6 bases). From germline, CDR1 is SGHTA and CDR2 FQGNSA. This CDR3 region has 16 residues. Drawing the rest from reference TRBV7-2 and TRBJ2-1, the complete variable domain is GAGVSQSPSNKVTEKGKDVELRCDPISGHTALYWYRQSLGQGLEFLIYFQGNSAPDKSGLPSDRFSAERTGGSVSTLTIQRTQQEDSAVYLCAGSLDRDLGPDEHFFGPGTRLTVL.

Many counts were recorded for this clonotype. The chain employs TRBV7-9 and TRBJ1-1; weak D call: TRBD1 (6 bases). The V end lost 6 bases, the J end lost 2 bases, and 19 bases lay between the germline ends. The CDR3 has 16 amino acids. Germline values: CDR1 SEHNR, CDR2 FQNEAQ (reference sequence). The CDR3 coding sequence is TGTGCCAGCAGTCTTTGGACATCAGGGGCTAACACTGAAGCTTTCTTT. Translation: CASSLWTSGANTEAFF.

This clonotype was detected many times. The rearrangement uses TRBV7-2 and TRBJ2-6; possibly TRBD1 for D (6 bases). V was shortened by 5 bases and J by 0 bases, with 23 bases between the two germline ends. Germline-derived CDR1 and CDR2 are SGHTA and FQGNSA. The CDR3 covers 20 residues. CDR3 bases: TGTGCCAGCAGCGCTCCCCAGGGGTTCTCCATCCTCTCTGGGGCCAACGTCCTGACTTTC. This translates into CASSAPQGFSILSGANVLTF.

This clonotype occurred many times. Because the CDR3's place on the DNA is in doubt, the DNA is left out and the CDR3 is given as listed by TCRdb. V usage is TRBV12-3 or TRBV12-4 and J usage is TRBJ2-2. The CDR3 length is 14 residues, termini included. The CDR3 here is CASSYIFGAGELFF.

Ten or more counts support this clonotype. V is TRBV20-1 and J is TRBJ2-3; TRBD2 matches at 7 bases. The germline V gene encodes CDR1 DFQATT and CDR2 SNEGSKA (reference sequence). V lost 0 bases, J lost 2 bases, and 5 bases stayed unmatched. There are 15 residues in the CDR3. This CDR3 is CSARDGSGPTDTQYF. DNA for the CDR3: TGCAGTGCTAGAGACGGTAGCGGGCCCACAGATACGCAGTATTTT.

The CDR3 is CASSQRVEETQYF. Written as DNA, the CDR3 is TGCGCCAGCAGCCAACGAGTAGAGGAGACCCAGTACTTC. The chain couples TRBV4-3 to TRBJ2-5; D remains ambiguous. This CDR3 contains 13 residues. Trimming stripped 2 bases from V and 5 bases from J, with 9 bases between. Looked up from germline, CDR1 is LGHNA and CDR2 is YSLEER.

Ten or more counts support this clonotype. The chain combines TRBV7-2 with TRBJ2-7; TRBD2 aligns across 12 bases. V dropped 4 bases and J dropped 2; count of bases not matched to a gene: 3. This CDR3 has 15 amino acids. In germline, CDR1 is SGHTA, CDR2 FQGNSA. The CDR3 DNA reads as TGTGCCAGCAGCTCGACTAGCGGGAGTACCTACGAGCAGTACTTC. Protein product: CASSSTSGSTYEQYF.